These 28 T cell receptor beta chains originate from one sample sequenced in a study of spatial heterogeneity in lung cancer. Findings of the study overall: For expanded intratumoral alpha and beta TCRs, counts tracked tumor mutation counts.

Which antigens these TCRs recognize remains unknown. TCRdb re-called the 5' RACE reads with MiXCR, one entry per CDR3 protein. The sample shows over 1,000 distinct CDR3 sequences, roughly 18% of them seen only once. Documented time point: sample taken at primary tumor resection. The source was lung tumor tissue, collected at surgery. These receptors were taken from a male donor with early-stage non-small cell lung cancer.

By share of the sample, this clonotype is medium-sized. The chain is built from TRBV6-5 and TRBJ2-1; TRBD2 aligns across 11 bases. Losses at the gene ends were 2 bases for V and 6 bases for J; bases not matched to a gene: 9. The CDR3 extends over 17 amino acids. Germline CDR1 and CDR2: MNHEY and SVGAGI. The CDR3 spells CASSYRPRLAGLNEQFF. The CDR3 DNA sequence: TGTGCCAGCAGTTACCGCCCAAGACTAGCGGGACTCAATGAGCAGTTCTTC.

This clonotype is termed medium-sized. The chain combines TRBV5-4 with TRBJ2-3; a weak D match, TRBD2 (6 bases). The CDR3 length is 14 residues. Trimming left V 4 bases short and J 2 bases short, with 11 bases between. Per germline, CDR1 SGHNT and CDR2 YYREEE (reference sequence). The CDR3 nucleotides read TGTGCCAGCAGCCAGGGACTCTTCACAGATACGCAGTATTTT. Encoded protein: CASSQGLFTDTQYF.

This chain uses TRBV6-5 with TRBJ2-2; D is unresolved. V shed 2 bases and J shed 4 bases, with 11 bases lying between them. The CDR3 is made up of 15 amino acids. Germline loops: CDR1 MNHEY, CDR2 SVGAGI. The CDR3 here is CASSYSRTLTGELFF. For the CDR3, the DNA is TGTGCCAGCAGTTACAGTAGGACCCTCACCGGGGAGCTGTTTTTT.

This chain links TRBV27 with TRBJ1-2; the match to TRBD1 covers 7 bases. This CDR3 spans 15 amino acids. From germline, CDR1 is MNHEY and CDR2 SMNVEV (reference sequence). J lost 7 bases, V lost 4 bases, and 12 bases had no gene match. The chain's CDR3 is CASSSSTGWSFGYTF. The CDR3 nucleotides read TGTGCCAGCAGTTCCTCGACAGGGTGGTCTTTTGGCTACACCTTC.

This clonotype is deemed medium-sized. The chain carries TRBV11-1 and TRBJ2-3; D may correspond to TRBD1 or TRBD2 (5 bases each). CDR3 length: 16 amino acids. Trimming removed 2 bases at V and 3 bases at J, with 15 bases between. Germline CDR1 reads SGHAT; CDR2 reads FQDESV (reference sequence). In DNA, the CDR3 is TGTGCCAGCAGCTTAAGAGGCAGGGACCCTACAGATACGCAGTATTTT. This sequence encodes CASSLRGRDPTDTQYF.

By proportion, this clonotype is medium-sized. The chain combines TRBV29-1 with TRBJ2-7; unclear D gene. V lost 4 bases and J lost 2, with 6 bases in between. Germline values: CDR1 SQVTM, CDR2 ANQGSEA. CDR3 size: 11 residues. The CDR3 region is CSVVSTYEQYF. CDR3 nucleotide sequence: TGCAGCGTTGTTTCTACCTACGAGCAGTACTTC.

This clonotype is labeled medium-sized (0.01 to 0.1%). The chain couples TRBV5-1 to TRBJ1-2; TRBD1 might be the D (5 bases). V shed 3 bases and J shed 7 bases, with 19 bases lying between them. The CDR3 contains 15 residues. Germline V lookup: CDR1 SGHRS, CDR2 YFSETQ. CDR3 coding DNA: TGCGCCAGCAGCTCGGACGCCGGGGGAGCGCTTGGCTACACCTTC. This translates into CASSSDAGGALGYTF.

This clonotype is categorized as medium-sized. The chain has TRBV7-2 and TRBJ2-1; 9 nucleotides match TRBD2. Germline loops: CDR1 SGHTA, CDR2 FQGNSA. The CDR3 is made up of 16 amino acids. V trimming: 5 bases; J trimming: 1 base; junction bases outside the gene matches: 6. The CDR3 DNA is TGTGCCAGCAGCCCGAGCGGGGGGACTTCCTACAATGAGCAGTTCTTC. It translates to CASSPSGGTSYNEQFF. The whole variable domain, remainder taken from reference TRBV7-2 and TRBJ2-1, is GAGVSQSPSNKVTEKGKDVELRCDPISGHTALYWYRQSLGQGLEFLIYFQGNSAPDKSGLPSDRFSAERTGGSVSTLTIQRTQQEDSAVYLCASSPSGGTSYNEQFFGPGTRLTVL.

By sample share, this clonotype is medium-sized (0.01 to 0.1%). V and J are TRBV11-2 and TRBJ2-1; D gene unclear. Trimming removed 6 bases at V and 5 bases at J, with 17 bases between. This CDR3 is built from 15 residues. Per germline, CDR1 SGHAT and CDR2 FQNNGV. The CDR3 is CASSFRSSTNNEQFF. The CDR3 coding sequence is TGTGCCAGCAGTTTCAGATCGTCAACCAACAATGAGCAGTTCTTC. The full variable domain, completed using reference TRBV11-2 and TRBJ2-1, is EAGVAQSPRYKIIEKRQSVAFWCNPISGHATLYWYQQILGQGPKLLIQFQNNGVVDDSQLPKDRFSAERLKGVDSTLKIQPAKLEDSAVYLCASSFRSSTNNEQFFGPGTRLTVL.

This clonotype was seen ten or more times. The chain joins TRBV7-3 to TRBJ2-7; D is uncertain. The V gene's germline CDR1 is SGHTA and CDR2 FQGTGA. The V end was cut by 3 bases, the J end by 2 bases, with 8 bases between. The CDR3 spans 13 residues. CDR3 nucleotide sequence: TGTGCCAGCAGCTTGACGACTGCCTACGAGCAGTACTTC. Translated: CASSLTTAYEQYF.

This clonotype rates as medium-sized. The CDR3 here is CASSYRPGTQYNEQFF. In DNA, the CDR3 is TGTGCCAGCAGTTACCGACCCGGGACTCAATACAATGAGCAGTTCTTC. The chain joins TRBV6-2 or TRBV6-3 to TRBJ2-1; D is perhaps TRBD2 (6 bases). The CDR3 consists of 16 residues. V was trimmed by 2 bases and J by 4 bases, leaving 15 bases between them. CDR1 is MNHEY, CDR2 SVGEGT, per germline.

This clonotype appeared many times. V gene TRBV5-1 combines with J gene TRBJ2-5; 10 positions agree with TRBD2. V gave up 2 bases and J gave up 5 bases; unmatched junction bases: 9. Germline CDR1 and CDR2: SGHRS and YFSETQ. The CDR3 sequence is 16 residues long. The CDR3 DNA reads TGCGCCAGCAGCTTTGTCCTAGCGGGAGAGGTGGAGACCCAGTACTTC. Amino acids: CASSFVLAGEVETQYF.

The chain carries TRBV7-9 and TRBJ1-2, with a tentative D call TRBD1 (6 bases). This CDR3 contains 15 residues. V was trimmed by 1 base and J by 4 bases, leaving 13 bases between them. Germline CDR1 is SEHNR and CDR2 is FQNEAQ (reference sequence). The CDR3 sequence is CASSLEGGLSYGYTF. The CDR3 DNA reads TGTGCCAGCAGCTTAGAGGGGGGGCTCTCCTATGGCTACACCTTC. Full variable domain (remainder filled in from reference TRBV7-9 and TRBJ1-2): DTGVSQNPRHKITKRGQNVTFRCDPISEHNRLYWYRQTLGQGPEFLTYFQNEAQLEKSRLLSDRFSAERPKGSFSTLEIQRTEQGDSAMYLCASSLEGGLSYGYTFGSGTRLTVV.

By sample share, this clonotype is medium-sized. The chain is built from TRBV6-6 and TRBJ2-4; 13 positions match TRBD2. The CDR3 runs to 17 residues. Germline lookup yields CDR1 MNHNY and CDR2 SVGAGI (reference sequence). V lost 0 bases, J lost 8 bases, and 7 bases stayed unmatched. Here the CDR3 DNA reads TGTGCCAGCAGTTACTCCCACGGACTAGCGGGAGCGGACATTCAGTACTTC. Translating it yields CASSYSHGLAGADIQYF.

In its sample, this clonotype is medium-sized (0.01 to 0.1%). The chain couples TRBV20-1 to TRBJ2-5; D perhaps matches TRBD1 (7 bases). CDR1 is DFQATT and CDR2 is SNEGSKA in the germline V gene (reference sequence). V lost 1 base to trimming and J lost 5 bases, with 8 bases between them. This CDR3 region has 12 residues. Here the CDR3 reads CSARAGGETQYF. CDR3 sequence (DNA): TGCAGTGCTAGAGCAGGGGGGGAGACCCAGTACTTC.

In this sample, this clonotype is medium-sized (0.01 to 0.1%). This chain uses TRBV7-2 with TRBJ2-1; D call uncertain. The CDR3 has 11 amino acids. Trimming left V 5 bases short and J 9 bases short, with 8 bases between. Germline V lookup: CDR1 SGHTA, CDR2 FQGNSA. CDR3 residues: CASSPRSEQFF. CDR3 DNA: TGTGCCAGCAGCCCCCGAAGTGAGCAGTTCTTC.

Sample share makes this clonotype large. This chain links TRBV29-1 with TRBJ2-1; tentatively, D is TRBD1 (6 bases). The CDR3 contains 19 residues. V shed 1 base and J shed 2 bases, with 24 bases lying between them. Germline loops: CDR1 SQVTM, CDR2 ANQGSEA. In nucleotides, the CDR3 is TGCAGCGTTGAAGCGAAAGGGTATAGTAGGGCAGGGGCCTACAATGAGCAGTTCTTC. It is translated as CSVEAKGYSRAGAYNEQFF.

In this sample, this clonotype turned up many times. Germline is not matched at one junction end, which may reflect a read error. The chain couples TRBV20-1 to TRBJ2-2; 9 nucleotides align to TRBD1. The CDR3 spans 12 residues. The germline CDR1 and CDR2 sequences are DFQATT and SNEGSKA (reference sequence). The DNA of the CDR3 is TGCAGTTCTAGACAGGGGGCCGGGGAGCTGTTTTTT. It specifies CSSRQGAGELFF.

This clonotype appeared a few times. V gene TRBV7-9 combines with J gene TRBJ1-5, with no clear D. Germline V gene sequence: CDR1 SEHNR, CDR2 FQNEAQ (reference sequence). This CDR3 region has 12 residues. The V and J ends lost 1 base and 6 bases respectively, with 4 bases between them. CDR3: CASSLGSQPQHF. CDR3 nucleotide sequence: TGTGCCAGCAGCTTAGGCAGTCAGCCCCAGCATTTT.

This clonotype was seen at least ten times. The rearrangement joins TRBV6-1 to TRBJ2-7; unclear D gene. Germline V gives CDR1 MNHNS, CDR2 SASEGT. V lost 7 bases and J lost 6, with 25 bases in between. The CDR3 is 16 residues long. The CDR3 protein is CASNVGGHTRPLEQYF. In DNA, the CDR3 is TGTGCCAGCAACGTAGGTGGGCACACACGACCTCTCGAGCAGTACTTC.

By proportion, this clonotype is medium-sized. The chain uses TRBV29-1 and TRBJ2-7, with 9 bases identical to TRBD2. Germline CDR1 is SQVTM and CDR2 is ANQGSEA. The CDR3 is 14 amino acids. V was pared by 5 bases and J by 5 bases, with 10 bases of the junction left unmatched. The CDR3 DNA reads TGCAGCGTTAGCGTAGCGGGAGTCGGGAACGAGCAGTACTTC. Translating gives CSVSVAGVGNEQYF.

By its share, this clonotype is medium-sized. The rearrangement uses TRBV7-6 and TRBJ2-3; 8 bases map to TRBD2. Trimming cost V 2 bases and J 0 bases; bases outside gene matches: 10. CDR1 and CDR2 (germline): SGHVS, FNYEAQ. The CDR3 runs to 18 residues. For the CDR3, the DNA is TGTGCCAGCAGCTTAATGGCTAGCGGGCAAACTAGCACAGATACGCAGTATTTT. It is translated as CASSLMASGQTSTDTQYF.

This clonotype qualifies as large. The V call is TRBV27, the J call TRBJ1-6, with a tentative D call TRBD1 (5 bases). There are 18 residues in the CDR3. Trimming took 3 bases from V and 8 from J, leaving 23 bases between them. Germline V lookup: CDR1 MNHEY, CDR2 SMNVEV (reference sequence). CDR3 residues: CASSFVSAGQIRDSPLHF. DNA of the CDR3: TGTGCCAGCAGTTTTGTTTCGGCAGGACAAATCAGGGATTCACCCCTCCACTTT.

This clonotype is labeled medium-sized. V is TRBV6-6 and J is TRBJ2-1; TRBD2 agrees at 12 bases. The V and J ends lost 6 bases and 9 bases, in that order; junction bases with no gene match: 9. CDR3 size: 15 residues. The germline CDR1 and CDR2 sequences are MNHNY and SVGAGI (reference sequence). The CDR3 loop reads CASSETSGSPREQFF. The CDR3 nucleotides read TGTGCCAGCAGCGAGACTAGCGGGAGTCCACGTGAGCAGTTCTTC.

The genes are TRBV4-1 and TRBJ1-2; D gene uncertain. CDR1 and CDR2 (germline): MGHRA, YSYEKL. The CDR3 totals 15 residues. V was trimmed by 2 bases and J by 0 bases, leaving 10 bases between them. The CDR3 sequence: CASSQSRWSNYGYTF. The CDR3 DNA is TGCGCCAGCAGCCAATCACGGTGGTCTAACTATGGCTACACCTTC.

This clonotype was seen at least ten times. The chain has TRBV11-1 and TRBJ2-1, with TRBD2 matching 8 bases. The CDR3 sequence is 12 residues long. CDR1 SGHAT and CDR2 FQDESV come from the germline V gene (reference sequence). The V gene end was trimmed by 3 bases and the J gene end by 10 bases; junction bases not matched to a gene: 2. CDR3: CASSFSGVEQFF. The CDR3 DNA reads TGTGCCAGCAGCTTTAGCGGGGTCGAGCAGTTCTTC.

Judged by abundance, this clonotype is medium-sized. V and J are TRBV5-6 and TRBJ1-5; possibly TRBD1 for D (5 bases). Germline CDR1 and CDR2: SGHDT and YYEEEE. This CDR3 is 12 amino acids long. The V end was cut by 4 bases, the J end by 12 bases, with 14 bases between. The CDR3 sequence: CASSQGTELQHF. In DNA form, the CDR3 reads TGTGCCAGCAGCCAAGGGACGGAGCTCCAGCATTTT.

In its sample, this clonotype ranks as medium-sized (0.01 to 0.1%). This sequence joins TRBV5-1 and TRBJ2-7, with 7 bases fitting TRBD2. CDR3 length equals 13 residues. J lost 6 bases, V lost 4 bases, and 7 bases had no gene match. CDR1 and CDR2 from the germline V gene are SGHRS and YFSETQ. CDR3 bases: TGCGCCAGCAGCCCTTGGGAGGGAGGCGAGCAGTACTTC. Its translation: CASSPWEGGEQYF.